The T cell receptor beta chain under discussion was sequenced for a study of T cell responses to AZD1222 COVID-19 vaccine. Looked up from germline, CDR1 is LGHDT and CDR2 is YNNKEL (reference sequence). The CDR3 runs 14 residues. V was trimmed by 2 bases and J by 5 bases, leaving 12 bases between them. Sequencing was performed with immunoSEQ multiplex PCR; in TCRdb, only in-frame clones are kept and a portion is missing. In the table there are over 130,000 clones, almost 95% of which are singletons. The J gene is TRBJ2-5, the V gene TRBV3-1 (or the pseudogene TRBV3-2); a possible D gene is TRBD1 (6 bases). This sequence was found in an adult who received the AZD1222 COVID-19 vaccine. The sample in question was peripheral blood, obtained 28 days after the second AZD1222 dose. CDR3 sequence: CASSQRQRGETQYF. The CDR3 DNA reads as TGTGCCAGCAGCCAAAGGCAGAGGGGGGAGACCCAGTACTTC.